A selection of T cell receptor beta chains follows, all from one sample in a study of T cell responses to AZD1222 COVID-19 vaccine. Sequenced by immunoSEQ multiplex PCR; TCRdb stores in-frame clones only, minus some. The repertoire includes about 150,000 clones, just over 90% of them detected once, and over 1% sits in the top ten. The sequences come from peripheral blood, collected 28 days after the second AZD1222 dose. All receptors derive from an adult who received the AZD1222 COVID-19 vaccine. CDR3s include the opening cysteine and the closing phenylalanine or tryptophan. D genes are given only for firm matches. Where a row states a size, it is once, few, many or the class of an expanded clone; other rows omit it.

CDR3	DNA	J	D	V	size
CASSEALVGLNYEQYF	TGTGCCAGCAGTGAAGCGCTCGTGGGTTTAAACTACGAGCAGTACTTC	TRBJ2-7	NA	TRBV6-1	NA
CASSQDDFTSGGADTQYF	TGTGCCAGCAGCCAAGATGACTTCACTAGCGGGGGGGCAGATACGCAGTATTTT	TRBJ2-3	TRBD2	TRBV4-2	many
CASSFDSQDTQYF	TGTGCCAGCAGTTTCGACTCCCAAGATACGCAGTATTTT	TRBJ2-3	NA	TRBV12-3/TRBV12-4	NA
CASSPGQAPYNSPLHF	TGTGCCAGCAGCCCGGGACAGGCCCCGTATAATTCACCCCTCCACTTT	TRBJ1-6	TRBD1	TRBV7-9	once
CASSVEAGGHYEQYF	TGTGCCAGCAGCGTAGAGGCAGGGGGCCACTACGAGCAGTACTTC	TRBJ2-7	TRBD1	TRBV9	NA
CASSQDRGALYNEQFF	TGTGCCAGCAGCCAAGATAGGGGGGCCCTTTACAATGAGCAGTTCTTC	TRBJ2-1	NA	TRBV14	once
CASSLGPSGGAHTQYF	TGTGCCAGCAGCTTAGGCCCTAGCGGGGGGGCGCATACGCAGTATTTT	TRBJ2-3	TRBD2	TRBV13	NA
CASSFDRGQNYGYTF	TGTGCCAGCAGCTTCGACAGGGGCCAAAACTATGGCTACACCTTC	TRBJ1-2	TRBD1	TRBV28	NA
CASAGWGLPYEQYF	TGTGCCAGCGCGGGATGGGGCCTCCCCTACGAGCAGTACTTC	TRBJ2-7	NA	TRBV19	NA
CASSQTVQSGNTIYF	TGCGCCAGCAGCCAAACAGTTCAATCTGGAAACACCATATATTTT	TRBJ1-3	NA	TRBV4-1	few
CASMSRQLNQPQHF	TGTGCCAGTATGTCGCGGCAGCTCAATCAGCCCCAGCATTTT	TRBJ1-5	NA	TRBV19	NA
CASSPGRWSEKLFF	TGTGCCAGTTCTCCCGGGAGATGGAGTGAAAAACTGTTTTTT	TRBJ1-4	NA	TRBV19	NA
CSVEGTGAYEQYF	TGCAGCGTGGAGGGGACGGGAGCCTACGAGCAGTACTTC	TRBJ2-7	NA	TRBV29-1	NA
CASSHTSGTSYEQYF	TGCGCCAGCAGCCATACTAGCGGGACCTCCTACGAGCAGTACTTC	TRBJ2-7	TRBD2	TRBV4-3	NA
CASSHRGSSNQPQHF	TGTGCCAGCAGTCACAGGGGTTCGAGCAATCAGCCCCAGCATTTT	TRBJ1-5	TRBD1	TRBV27	few
CASSIVANTEAFF	TGTGCCAGTAGTATCGTCGCTAACACTGAAGCTTTCTTT	TRBJ1-1	NA	TRBV19	NA
CSVEDDLGPYEQYF	TGCAGCGTTGAAGATGACCTAGGGCCCTACGAGCAGTACTTC	TRBJ2-7	NA	TRBV29-1	NA
CASSLRMGSGGADTQYF	TGTGCCAGCAGCTTAAGAATGGGGAGCGGGGGGGCAGATACGCAGTATTTT	TRBJ2-3	TRBD2	TRBV11-3	NA
CASSLGVGANVLTF	TGTGCCAGCAGCTTAGGGGTCGGGGCCAACGTCCTGACTTTC	TRBJ2-6	NA	TRBV5-6	NA
CASSFYDRASGNTIYF	TGTGCCAGCAGCTTCTACGACAGGGCCTCTGGAAACACCATATATTTT	TRBJ1-3	TRBD1	TRBV5-6	NA
CASSQDRATGELFF	TGTGCCAGCTCACAGGACAGGGCCACCGGGGAGCTGTTTTTT	TRBJ2-2	TRBD1	TRBV18	NA
CASSLRFEWRDRTDNGYTF	TGTGCCAGCAGTTTAAGATTTGAATGGAGGGACAGGACTGACAATGGCTACACCTTC	TRBJ1-2	TRBD1	TRBV27	NA
CASSQTGGAGNTIYF	TGTGCCAGCAGCCAGACAGGGGGCGCTGGAAACACCATATATTTT	TRBJ1-3	TRBD1	TRBV3-1/TRBV3-2	NA
CASSPKYPGKFNEQFF	TGTGCCAGCAGCCCCAAGTATCCGGGAAAGTTCAATGAGCAGTTCTTC	TRBJ2-1	NA	TRBV27	NA
CASGGADTWGPQYF	TGTGCCAGTGGGGGGGCGGATACATGGGGTCCGCAGTATTTT	TRBJ2-3	NA	TRBV19	NA
CASSRQGANTGELFF	TGCGCCAGCAGCCGCCAGGGGGCGAACACCGGGGAGCTGTTTTTT	TRBJ2-2	TRBD1	TRBV5-1	NA
CASSGGTSSYNEQFF	TGTGCCAGCAGCGGGGGAACCAGCTCCTACAATGAGCAGTTCTTC	TRBJ2-1	NA	TRBV11-3	NA
CASSQAGLAGWETQYF	TGCGCCAGCAGCCAAGCCGGACTAGCGGGGTGGGAGACCCAGTACTTC	TRBJ2-5	TRBD2	TRBV4-1	NA
CSASQSRRNTIYF	TGCAGTGCTAGTCAATCGCGTAGGAACACCATATATTTT	TRBJ1-3	NA	TRBV20-1	NA
CASSRDRGSNQPQHF	TGTGCCAGCAGCCGGGACAGGGGCTCCAATCAGCCCCAGCATTTT	TRBJ1-5	TRBD1	TRBV7-9	NA
CASSGTGMNTEAFF	TGTGCCAGCAGCGGGACAGGGATGAACACTGAAGCTTTCTTT	TRBJ1-1	TRBD1	TRBV5-6	NA
CASSLPGGLGTNTGELFF	TGTGCCAGCAGTTTGCCGGGGGGCCTGGGTACGAACACCGGGGAGCTGTTTTTT	TRBJ2-2	NA	TRBV28	NA
CASSPRTSGFATGELFF	TGTGCCAGCAGCCCCCGGACAAGCGGGTTCGCCACCGGGGAGCTGTTTTTT	TRBJ2-2	NA	TRBV11-2	NA
CASSPPGSRNSPLHF	TGCGCCAGCAGCCCGCCAGGGTCCCGTAATTCACCCCTCCACTTT	TRBJ1-6	NA	TRBV4-1	few
CASSQDAQNEQFF	TGCGCCAGCAGCCAAGATGCTCAAAATGAGCAGTTCTTC	TRBJ2-1	NA	TRBV4-3	NA
CASSLSTGGLTEAFF	TGTGCCAGCAGTTTATCGACAGGGGGATTGACTGAAGCTTTCTTT	TRBJ1-1	TRBD1	TRBV27	NA
CASSSSQGSSGYTF	TGTGCCAGCAGTTCATCTCAGGGGTCTAGCGGCTACACCTTC	TRBJ1-2	NA	TRBV28	NA
CASSPRTSGNTGELFF	TGTGCCAGCAGCCCCCGGACTAGCGGGAACACCGGGGAGCTGTTTTTT	TRBJ2-2	TRBD2	TRBV5-4	NA
CASSPQPILGGHYEQYF	TGTGCCAGCAGCCCCCAGCCTATTCTGGGGGGGCACTACGAGCAGTACTTC	TRBJ2-7	NA	TRBV7-3	NA
CASTLHPGLLDTGELFF	TGTGCCAGCACTCTCCACCCGGGGCTATTGGACACCGGGGAGCTGTTTTTT	TRBJ2-2	NA	TRBV3-1/TRBV3-2	NA
CASSLSRGGADGYTF	TGTGCCAGCAGTTTATCGCGGGGAGGGGCTGATGGCTACACCTTC	TRBJ1-2	NA	TRBV27	NA
CASSVTWANEKLFF	TGTGCCAGCAGTGTGACATGGGCGAATGAAAAACTGTTTTTT	TRBJ1-4	NA	TRBV27	NA
CASSSPRGVNEQFF	TGTGCCAGCAGCTCGCCTCGGGGGGTTAATGAGCAGTTCTTC	TRBJ2-1	TRBD2	TRBV11-2	once
CSVPGGPVYGYTF	TGCAGCGTTCCTGGGGGGCCGGTCTATGGCTACACCTTC	TRBJ1-2	NA	TRBV29-1	few
CASSEEPGGALSYNSPLHF	TGTGCCAGCAGTGAAGAGCCAGGGGGAGCGCTCTCCTATAATTCACCCCTCCACTTT	TRBJ1-6	TRBD1	TRBV6-1	NA
CASIGQGGFAYGYTF	TGTGCCAGCATAGGACAGGGAGGTTTTGCCTATGGCTACACCTTC	TRBJ1-2	TRBD1	TRBV19	NA
CSAEGNGYTF	TGCAGCGCCGAGGGTAATGGCTACACCTTC	TRBJ1-2	NA	TRBV29-1	NA
CASSTYSGHNEKLFF	TGTGCCAGCAGTACGTACAGTGGACATAATGAAAAACTGTTTTTT	TRBJ1-4	NA	TRBV28	NA
CASSYYSTGTTDTQYF	TGTGCCAGCAGTTACTACTCGACAGGGACGACAGATACGCAGTATTTT	TRBJ2-3	TRBD1	TRBV6-2/TRBV6-3	NA
CASKRIAGEGKLFF	TGTGCCAGCAAACGGATTGCTGGAGAAGGGAAACTGTTTTTT	TRBJ1-4	NA	TRBV2	NA
CASSPGTGGSAFF	TGTGCCAGCAGCCCCGGGACAGGGGGCTCTGCTTTCTTT	TRBJ1-1	TRBD1	TRBV9	NA
CATSREGRTGQYF	TGTGCCACCAGCAGAGAGGGCAGAACTGGGCAGTACTTC	TRBJ2-7	NA	TRBV15	NA
CASSSTTGQGTDEQFF	TGTGCCAGCAGCTCAACTACGGGACAGGGTACCGATGAGCAGTTCTTC	TRBJ2-1	TRBD1	TRBV27	NA
CASSPEPGQREQFF	TGTGCCAGCAGCCCGGAACCAGGGCAGCGTGAGCAGTTCTTC	TRBJ2-1	NA	TRBV5-4	NA
CSASGDRVSYNSPLHF	TGCAGTGCTAGTGGGGACAGGGTTTCCTATAATTCACCCCTCCACTTT	TRBJ1-6	TRBD1	TRBV20-1	NA
CASAQGAWETQYF	TGTGCCAGCGCCCAGGGGGCATGGGAGACCCAGTACTTC	TRBJ2-5	TRBD1	TRBV27	NA
CSADTGTGLYGYTF	TGCAGCGCTGACACAGGGACAGGTCTCTATGGCTACACCTTC	TRBJ1-2	TRBD1	TRBV29-1	NA
CASSFNSVTEAFF	TGTGCCAGCAGCTTTAATTCGGTGACTGAAGCTTTCTTT	TRBJ1-1	NA	TRBV7-9	once
CASSGDFSGTSDYEQYF	TGCGCCAGCAGTGGGGACTTCTCCGGGACTAGCGACTACGAGCAGTACTTC	TRBJ2-7	TRBD2	TRBV10-2	NA